This T cell receptor (beta chain) was obtained from a study of shared clonotypes between healthy human individuals. Study-level background: Three plates were used per donor for CD4 naive, three for CD4 memory, two for CD8 naive and one for CD8 memory. Study-wide findings and caveats: The naive CD4 repertoires of a few donors were compared, and around 5.1% of clonotypes were shared. Sequencing depth was a factor that was expected to affect clonotype sharing among donors.

A single count supports this clone. Its antigen is currently unknown. Sorted subsets were amplified in replicate PCRs using approximately 0.2 ug DNA, tens of thousands of T cell genomes. Profiling relied on immunoSEQ multiplex PCR, and the TCRdb table lists in-frame clones only, not all of them. This sample has over a million clones, with 78% found just once. Germline CDR1 and CDR2: MNHEY and SVGAGI. Trimming shortened V by 0 bases and J by 5 bases, and 9 bases separated the two germline ends. There are 14 residues in the CDR3. The J gene is TRBJ2-3, the V gene TRBV6-5, with a tentative D call TRBD1 (6 bases). The clonotype comes from a man younger than 35 in good health. Some clones in this sample may be carry-over from other donors' samples. The sequencing sample was made of memory CD4+ T cells from PBMCs. Subset defined: CD45RA-negative fraction. The DNA for the CDR3 is TGTGCCAGCAGTTACTCTTACAGGGTAGATACGCAGTATTTT. This encodes CASSYSYRVDTQYF.